Included here is one T cell receptor (beta chain) sequence, with context. This CDR3 is 15 amino acids long. Germline V lookup: CDR1 MNHEY, CDR2 SMNVEV (reference sequence). V trimming: 5 bases; J trimming: 4 bases; junction bases outside the gene matches: 7. Using RNA transcripts, the TCR beta CDR3 regions were amplified. Amplification began with first-round RT-PCR using HTBI primers, then second-round multiplex PCR was performed. TCRdb ran MiXCR on the multiplex PCR reads and lists one entry per CDR3 protein. This sample has about 400,000 distinct CDR3 sequences, with approximately 16% found just once. Moderate-to-severe activity, CAS ≥3, NOSPECS ≥4 and duration under 3 months were recorded for donors with ophthalmopathy. This sample is part of a study of Graves' ophthalmopathy and Graves' hyperthyroidism.

The chain combines TRBV27 with TRBJ2-5; the match to TRBD1 covers 10 bases. The sequenced sample was peripheral blood. The receptor comes from a woman aged 18-29 years with Graves' ophthalmopathy. The DNA of the CDR3 is TGTGCCAGCAGTGTGGGACAGGGGTGGCGAGAGACCCAGTACTTC. Residues: CASSVGQGWRETQYF.